These T cell receptor beta chains were read from a single sample in a study of cytomegalovirus exposure and HLA in healthy donors. TCRdb keeps only in-frame clones here, not all; method: immunoSEQ multiplex PCR. The table shows approximately 100,000 clones, with about 79% occurring only once. Sample: PBMCs. The receptors come from a human donor in good health. The CDR3 runs from the conserved cysteine through the conserved F or W. Fields, in order: V gene, clone size, J gene, CDR3 protein. Clone size is not always given. Where it is, it says once, few, many or a class for expanded clones.

>TRBV27|NA|TRBJ1-2
CASSRAGGYPNYGYTF
>TRBV28|NA|TRBJ1-2
CASSARDRAHGYTF
>TRBV28|NA|TRBJ2-7
CASSLRGGQRSSSYEQYF
>TRBV11-2|NA|TRBJ1-4
CASSLLNSLTNEKLFF
>TRBV5-1|NA|TRBJ2-3
CASSSRGLDPDTQYF
>TRBV2|NA|TRBJ2-1
CASRFWAGHEQFF
>TRBV30|NA|TRBJ2-2
CAWSVLQRALLSAGGRTGELFF
>TRBV5-4|NA|TRBJ2-7
CASSLPKVGASSYEQYF
>TRBV7-2|NA|TRBJ2-5
CASSFQGTAPSQTQYF
>TRBV28|NA|TRBJ1-1
CASSPGGSWAAFF
>TRBV2|few|TRBJ1-5
CASSFDRGGDQPQHF
>TRBV4-2|NA|TRBJ2-5
CASSLSPTEETQYF
>TRBV30|NA|TRBJ2-7
CAWCRDWCYEQYF
>TRBV7-9|NA|TRBJ2-3
CASSLAGTSGGRDTQYF
>TRBV5-1|NA|TRBJ2-7
CASSVGTASSYEQYF
>TRBV19|NA|TRBJ1-1
CASSIGGRFTEAFF
>TRBV30|NA|TRBJ2-7
CASLTGTYEQYF
>TRBV30|NA|TRBJ1-5
CACPPPGDRFDQPQHF
>TRBV6-5|once|TRBJ1-2
CASSRTQGNYGYTF
>TRBV5-4|few|TRBJ2-7
CASSSKLQGSYEQYF
>TRBV5-5|NA|TRBJ2-7
CASSRPGQGAREQYF
>TRBV7-9|NA|TRBJ2-7
CASSLGTSGSFVYEQYF
>TRBV19|once|TRBJ1-5
CASRWGTGSGNQPQHF
>TRBV4-2|NA|TRBJ2-7
CASSHSGPFYEQYF
>TRBV5-1|NA|TRBJ2-3
CASSETGTGKYF
>TRBV11-2|NA|TRBJ1-2
CASSYYRDRGRGYTF
>TRBV19|NA|TRBJ2-1
CASSGGTGGKQFF